This T cell receptor beta chain was sequenced for a study of shared T cell receptors in the human thymus. Clones were sequenced by immunoSEQ multiplex PCR, and TCRdb holds only the in-frame ones, with some missing. The table lists roughly 660,000 clones, roughly 90% of them singletons. V lost 4 bases to trimming and J lost 6 bases; unmatched junction nucleotides: 6. CDR1 and CDR2 (germline): SGDLS, YYNGEE. The CDR3 consists of 14 residues. The data were also submitted as part of a second study, on human thymus T cells. This second study says: Highly overlapping thymic repertoires among unrelated individuals were reported in related research.

Sequencing was carried out using thymocytes. The receptor was isolated from a boy younger than two with a congenital heart defect. The chain couples TRBV9 to TRBJ2-2; 7 bases align to TRBD1. CDR3 nucleotides: TGTGCCAGCAGCCGCTCCAGGGGGTCCGGGGAGCTGTTTTTT. Its translation is CASSRSRGSGELFF.